This entry concerns a single T cell receptor (beta chain). The antigen is not known. The data were taken from a study of OX40 agonist ivuxolimab in advanced cancers. On the study more broadly: A diagnosis of hepatocellular carcinoma, melanoma, renal cell or head and neck cancer was present in dose-escalation patients.

The CDR3 totals 14 residues. V lost 5 bases and J 14 bases, leaving 19 bases between the germline ends. The V gene's germline CDR1 is MDHEN and CDR2 SYDVKM. Study-wide findings and caveats: CD8+ T cells showed, on average, more clonal expansion than CD4+ cells. At 0.1-3.0 mg/kg, partial responders had clonal expansion among the lowest observed.

The method was immunoSEQ multiplex PCR; TCRdb's version includes in-frame clones alone and lacks a portion of them. Among about 67,000 clones listed, more than 75% were seen once. This rearrangement joins TRBV28 to TRBJ1-6; tentative D call: TRBD1 (6 bases). This clonotype was obtained from an adult with an advanced solid tumor such as melanoma, head and neck, liver or kidney cancer. This material consisted of CD4+ or CD8+ T cells sorted from blood, taken in a trial of the OX40 agonist ivuxolimab. For the CDR3, the DNA is TGTGCCAGCAGTCCGGGGGACCTCAAGGGGGCCCTCCACTTT. This gives the protein CASSPGDLKGALHF.